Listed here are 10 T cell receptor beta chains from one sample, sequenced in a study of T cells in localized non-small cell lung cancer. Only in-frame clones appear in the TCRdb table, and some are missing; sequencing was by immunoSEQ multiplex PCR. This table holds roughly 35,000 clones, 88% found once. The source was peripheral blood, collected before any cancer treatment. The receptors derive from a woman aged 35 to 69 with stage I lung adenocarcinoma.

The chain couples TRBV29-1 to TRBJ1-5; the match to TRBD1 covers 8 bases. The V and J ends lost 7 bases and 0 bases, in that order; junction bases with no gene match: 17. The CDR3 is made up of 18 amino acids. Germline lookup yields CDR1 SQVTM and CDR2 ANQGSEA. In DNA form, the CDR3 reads TGCAGCGGGGGAAACGGGGCAGGGGGCTCGATTAGCAATCAGCCCCAGCATTTT. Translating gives CSGGNGAGGSISNQPQHF.

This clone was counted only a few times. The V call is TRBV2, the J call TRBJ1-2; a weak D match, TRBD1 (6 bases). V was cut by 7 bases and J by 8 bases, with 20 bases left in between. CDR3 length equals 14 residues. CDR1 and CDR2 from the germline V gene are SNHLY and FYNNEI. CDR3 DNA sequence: TGTGCCAGCACCCCCCGGGGGGCGTCTTCCGGCTACACCTTC. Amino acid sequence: CASTPRGASSGYTF.

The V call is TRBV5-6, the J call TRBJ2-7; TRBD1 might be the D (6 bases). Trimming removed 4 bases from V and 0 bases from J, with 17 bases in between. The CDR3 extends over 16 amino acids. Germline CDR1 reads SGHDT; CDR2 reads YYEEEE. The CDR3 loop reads CASSGFGQTYSYEQYF. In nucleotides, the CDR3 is TGTGCCAGCAGCGGATTCGGACAGACGTACTCCTACGAGCAGTACTTC. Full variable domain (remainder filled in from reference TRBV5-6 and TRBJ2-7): DAGVTQSPTHLIKTRGQQVTLRCSPKSGHDTVSWYQQALGQGPQFIFQYYEEEERQRGNFPDRFSGHQFPNYSSELNVNALLLGDSALYLCASSGFGQTYSYEQYFGPGTRLTVT.

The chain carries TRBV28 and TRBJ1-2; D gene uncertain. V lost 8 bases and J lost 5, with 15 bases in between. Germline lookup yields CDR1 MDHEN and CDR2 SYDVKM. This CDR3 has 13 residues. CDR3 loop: CASRSQPVYGYTF. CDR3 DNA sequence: TGTGCCAGCCGCAGCCAGCCCGTTTATGGCTACACCTTC.

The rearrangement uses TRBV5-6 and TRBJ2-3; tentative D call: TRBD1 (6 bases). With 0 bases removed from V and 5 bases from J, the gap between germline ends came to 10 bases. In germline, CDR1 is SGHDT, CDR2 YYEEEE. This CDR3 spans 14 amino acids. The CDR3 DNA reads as TGTGCCAGCAGCTTGGAAACAGGGCGAGATACGCAGTATTTT. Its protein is CASSLETGRDTQYF. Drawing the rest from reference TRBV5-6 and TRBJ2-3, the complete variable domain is DAGVTQSPTHLIKTRGQQVTLRCSPKSGHDTVSWYQQALGQGPQFIFQYYEEEERQRGNFPDRFSGHQFPNYSSELNVNALLLGDSALYLCASSLETGRDTQYFGPGTRLTVL.

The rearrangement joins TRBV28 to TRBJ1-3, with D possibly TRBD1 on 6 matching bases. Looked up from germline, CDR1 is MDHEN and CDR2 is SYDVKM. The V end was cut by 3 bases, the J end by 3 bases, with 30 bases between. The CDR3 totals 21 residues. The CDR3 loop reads CASSFPYSAGAHPKLGNTIYF. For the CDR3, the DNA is TGTGCCAGCAGTTTCCCCTACTCGGCAGGGGCGCACCCAAAACTTGGAAACACCATATATTTT.

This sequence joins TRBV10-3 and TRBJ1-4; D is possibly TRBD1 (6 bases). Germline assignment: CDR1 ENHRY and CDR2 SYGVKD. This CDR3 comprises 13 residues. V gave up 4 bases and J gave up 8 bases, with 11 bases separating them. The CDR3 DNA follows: TGTGCCATCAGTGGGGGGCCGGAGGAAAAACTGTTTTTT. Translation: CAISGGPEEKLFF.

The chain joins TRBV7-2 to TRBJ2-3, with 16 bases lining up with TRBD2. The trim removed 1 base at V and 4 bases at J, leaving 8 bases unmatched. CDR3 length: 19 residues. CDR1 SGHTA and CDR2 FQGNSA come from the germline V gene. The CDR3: CASSLGPIGTSGRADTQYF. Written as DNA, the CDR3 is TGTGCCAGCAGCTTAGGCCCCATAGGGACTAGCGGGAGGGCAGATACGCAGTATTTT.

The CDR3 coding sequence is TGTGCCAGCAAGGGGCTTTTCAATGAGCAGTTCTTC. This translates into CASKGLFNEQFF. The rearrangement links TRBV2 to TRBJ2-1; D possibly corresponds to TRBD1 (5 bases). Germline V lookup: CDR1 SNHLY, CDR2 FYNNEI. Trimming shortened V by 7 bases and J by 6 bases, and 10 bases separated the two germline ends. This CDR3 region has 12 residues.

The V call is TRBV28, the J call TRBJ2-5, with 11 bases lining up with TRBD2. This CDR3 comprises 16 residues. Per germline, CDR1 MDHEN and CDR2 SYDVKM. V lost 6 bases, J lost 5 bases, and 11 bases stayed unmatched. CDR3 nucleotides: TGTGCCAGCAGCCCCGGGACTAGCGGATTGGTTGAGACCCAGTACTTC. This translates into CASSPGTSGLVETQYF.